Below, 14 T cell receptor beta chains from the same sample are listed, as sequenced in a study of blood T cell repertoires in COVID-19. Produced via immunoSEQ multiplex PCR; TCRdb's table is partial and in-frame only. The table records tens of thousands of clones, roughly three quarters of them present only once. Sequencing was carried out using peripheral blood. The source of these receptors is a woman aged 50 to 60 with acute or convalescent COVID-19.

The genes are TRBV12-2 and TRBJ2-2; the table's TRBD2 call for D was not verified on the DNA. TRBV12-2 is an annotated pseudogene. There are 18 residues in the CDR3. CDR3 loop: CASRPRLAGGPGTGELFF. The CDR3 DNA reads TGTGCAAGTCGCCCCCGACTAGCGGGAGGGCCGGGCACCGGGGAGCTGTTTTTT.

The chain recombines TRBV28 with TRBJ2-1; 8 nucleotides align to TRBD2. The germline gives CDR1 MDHEN, CDR2 SYDVKM. The CDR3 is made up of 16 amino acids. V shed 6 bases, J shed 2 bases, and the junction held 9 bases outside the gene matches. The CDR3 loop reads CASSSPLAGAYNEQFF. DNA for the CDR3: TGTGCCAGCAGCAGCCCTCTAGCGGGTGCCTACAATGAGCAGTTCTTC.

The CDR3 sequence: CASRALRETQYF. CDR3 bases: TGTGCCAGCAGGGCACTGAGGGAGACCCAGTACTTC. The V call is TRBV2, the J call TRBJ2-5, with D hard to call. The CDR3 covers 12 residues. In germline, CDR1 is SNHLY, CDR2 FYNNEI. V lost 6 bases and J lost 5, with 10 bases in between.

The rearrangement uses TRBV4-2 and TRBJ1-1; 8 bases are shared with TRBD1. The ends lost 4 bases at V and 3 bases at J; junction bases unmatched: 7. CDR1 and CDR2 (germline): LGHNA, YNFKEQ. This CDR3 has 15 amino acids. The CDR3 DNA sequence: TGTGCCAGCAGCCTCCCGACAGGGGATTACACTGAAGCTTTCTTT. Protein product: CASSLPTGDYTEAFF.

CDR3 sequence: CAWSLSRGTEAFF. The CDR3 DNA reads as TGTGCCTGGAGTCTCTCGAGGGGGACTGAAGCTTTCTTT. The V and J genes are TRBV30 and TRBJ1-1; perhaps TRBD1 as D (6 bases). This CDR3 is 13 amino acids long. V lost 2 bases, J lost 5 bases, and 12 bases lay in between. CDR1 is GTSNPN, CDR2 SVGIG, per germline (reference sequence).

The CDR3 nucleotides read TGTGCCAGCAGCCAGGGGGCGAGTACTGAAGCTTTCTTT. It encodes CASSQGASTEAFF. The chain links TRBV6-5 to TRBJ1-1; 8 bases fit TRBD1. After removal of 6 bases from V and 5 bases from J, the junction contained 5 bases not matched to a gene. Germline V gene data show CDR1 as MNHEY and CDR2 as SVGAGI. This CDR3 contains 13 residues.

This chain connects TRBV19 to TRBJ1-2, with a possible D match to TRBD1 (6 bases). Trimming left V 4 bases short and J 3 bases short, with 15 bases between. Germline V CDR1 and CDR2: LNHDA, SQIVND (reference sequence). The CDR3 is made up of 15 amino acids. The CDR3 loop reads CASSRATGIDYGYTF. The CDR3 nucleotides read TGTGCCAGTAGTAGGGCCACAGGGATTGACTATGGCTACACCTTC.

The chain joins TRBV7-9 to TRBJ1-5, with D tentatively TRBD1 (5 bases). V lost 0 bases to trimming and J lost 0 bases, with 9 bases between them. CDR1 SEHNR and CDR2 FQNEAQ come from the germline V gene (reference sequence). The CDR3 is made up of 16 amino acids. CDR3: CASSLASGVSNQPQHF. CDR3 sequence (DNA): TGTGCCAGCAGCTTAGCGTCGGGGGTTAGCAATCAGCCCCAGCATTTT.

The V gene is TRBV5-5, the J gene TRBJ1-2; 7 bases map to TRBD1. Trimming at V came to 4 bases and at J to 3 bases, leaving 3 bases not matched to a gene. The CDR3 covers 13 residues. Germline CDR1 and CDR2: SGHKS and YYEKEE (reference sequence). The CDR3 nucleotides read TGTGCCAGCAGCCATACAGGGGACTATGGCTACACCTTC. Residues: CASSHTGDYGYTF.

V gene TRBV6-2 or TRBV6-3 combines with J gene TRBJ2-3; no clear D gene. The germline V gene has CDR1 MNHEY and CDR2 SVGEGT. CDR3 length equals 13 residues. V dropped 0 bases and J dropped 6 bases, with 7 bases sitting between them. The chain's CDR3 is CASSYSAADTQYF. The CDR3 coding sequence is TGTGCCAGCAGTTACTCTGCAGCGGATACGCAGTATTTT.

The chain recombines TRBV5-1 with TRBJ2-1; 9 bases are shared with TRBD2. V gave up 2 bases and J gave up 8 bases; unmatched junction bases: 11. The germline V gene encodes CDR1 SGHRS and CDR2 YFSETQ. The CDR3 spans 16 residues. The CDR3 sequence is CASSLTGLANFDEQFF. Here the CDR3 DNA reads TGCGCCAGCAGCTTAACGGGACTAGCCAACTTCGATGAGCAGTTCTTC.

This clone was observed many times. The chain uses TRBV7-9 and TRBJ1-5, with 7 positions matching TRBD1. Trimming at V came to 5 bases and at J to 3 bases, leaving 7 bases not matched to a gene. The CDR3 covers 15 residues. The germline CDR1 and CDR2 sequences are SEHNR and FQNEAQ (reference sequence). The CDR3 loop is CASSDRQGPNQPQHF. CDR3 coding DNA: TGTGCCAGCAGCGACAGACAGGGACCCAATCAGCCCCAGCATTTT.

The table lists this clone with a few counts. The chain joins TRBV7-2 to TRBJ2-1; D ambiguous. With 5 bases removed from V and 5 bases from J, the gap between germline ends came to 10 bases. The CDR3 consists of 13 residues. Per germline, CDR1 SGHTA and CDR2 FQGNSA. The CDR3 coding sequence is TGTGCCAGCAGCCCCTGGGCTCACAATGAGCAGTTCTTC. Protein product: CASSPWAHNEQFF.

About this clone: The germline gene is not matched at one end of the junction; a read error may be the cause. The chain's CDR3 is CSVKAPGSYEQYF. The CDR3 DNA follows: TGCTCCGTGAAGGCCCCGGGCTCCTACGAGCAGTACTTC. V is TRBV10-3 and J is TRBJ2-7; D not certain. Germline lookup yields CDR1 ENHRY and CDR2 SYGVKD. The CDR3 totals 13 residues.